These 15 T cell receptor beta chains were all obtained from the same sample, sequenced in a study of OX40 agonist ivuxolimab in advanced cancers. The data were produced by immunoSEQ multiplex PCR, yet TCRdb's version contains in-frame clones alone and is incomplete. The sample records about 80,000 clones, roughly 84% being singletons. The sample here was CD4+ or CD8+ T cells sorted from blood, taken in a trial of the OX40 agonist ivuxolimab. The receptors derive from an adult with an advanced solid tumor such as melanoma, head and neck, liver or kidney cancer.

The chain uses TRBV5-6 and TRBJ2-3; D gene uncertain. The CDR3 consists of 12 residues. V was shortened by 3 bases and J by 7 bases, with 9 bases between the two germline ends. CDR1 and CDR2 (germline): SGHDT, YYEEEE. The CDR3 loop is CASSWGLNTQYF. The DNA of the CDR3 is TGTGCCAGCAGCTGGGGTTTGAATACGCAGTATTTT.

The V call is TRBV7-2, the J call TRBJ2-7, with TRBD2 matching 7 bases. Trimming cost V 3 bases and J 7 bases; bases outside gene matches: 6. Germline V CDR1 and CDR2: SGHTA, FQGNSA. The CDR3 sequence is 13 residues long. CDR3 in amino acids: CASSFPGLKEQYF. In nucleotides, the CDR3 is TGTGCCAGCAGCTTCCCGGGACTAAAAGAGCAGTACTTC. The variable domain in full, completed from reference TRBV7-2 and TRBJ2-7, reads GAGVSQSPSNKVTEKGKDVELRCDPISGHTALYWYRQSLGQGLEFLIYFQGNSAPDKSGLPSDRFSAERTGGSVSTLTIQRTQQEDSAVYLCASSFPGLKEQYFGPGTRLTVT.

The genes are TRBV6-5 and TRBJ2-7; D remains ambiguous. The germline V gene encodes CDR1 MNHEY and CDR2 SVGAGI. The CDR3 extends over 14 amino acids. V shed 0 bases and J shed 2 bases, with 8 bases lying between them. In DNA, the CDR3 is TGTGCCAGCAGTTACTCGACCGGAGCCTACGAGCAGTACTTC. Residues: CASSYSTGAYEQYF.

In regard to this clone: At one boundary the junction diverges from the germline segment, which might be a read error. The chain is built from TRBV28 and TRBJ2-4; D possibly uses TRBD1 or TRBD2 (5 bases each). CDR3 length: 13 residues. Germline assignment: CDR1 MDHEN and CDR2 SYDVKM. As DNA, the CDR3 is TGTGCCAGCAGTTTAGGGGGTAGTCCATCTTTCTATTTC. It codes for CASSLGGSPSFYF.

The chain links TRBV18 to TRBJ1-2; 7 bases match TRBD1. From germline, CDR1 is KGHSH and CDR2 LQKENI. J lost 3 bases, V lost 3 bases, and 10 bases had no gene match. The CDR3 totals 16 residues. In DNA form, the CDR3 reads TGTGCCAGCTCACCGGGATTGCATACAGGGGACTATGGCTACACCTTC. The encoded protein is CASSPGLHTGDYGYTF.

The rearrangement links TRBV30 to TRBJ1-2, with D hard to call. V was clipped by 5 bases and J by 5 bases, with 9 bases between them. This CDR3 is 11 amino acids long. Germline values: CDR1 GTSNPN, CDR2 SVGIG (reference sequence). CDR3 nucleotides: TGTGCCTGGGGATCGGGTTATGGCTACACCTTC. This encodes CAWGSGYGYTF.

This chain connects TRBV29-1 to TRBJ2-2, with a tentative D call TRBD2 (6 bases). V lost 6 bases and J lost 8, with 10 bases in between. The germline V gene has CDR1 SQVTM and CDR2 ANQGSEA. The CDR3 sequence is 11 residues long. The CDR3 coding sequence is TGCAGCGTACGGGCGGGGGGGGAGCTGTTTTTT. It codes for CSVRAGGELFF.

The chain couples TRBV6-6 to TRBJ1-1; perhaps TRBD1 as D (5 bases). The CDR3 has 14 residues. V was pared by 7 bases and J by 1 base, with 13 bases between. Germline V gene sequence: CDR1 MNHNY, CDR2 SVGAGI (reference sequence). The CDR3, as DNA: TGTGCCAGCAAACCGGGACCGCAGAACACTGAAGCTTTCTTT. It yields the protein CASKPGPQNTEAFF.

V and J are TRBV6-1 and TRBJ1-1; D is uncertain. Looked up from germline, CDR1 is MNHNS and CDR2 is SASEGT. CDR3 size: 13 residues. Trimming left V 6 bases short and J 4 bases short, with 12 bases between. This chain's CDR3 is CASSRGLVTEAFF. CDR3 in DNA: TGTGCCAGCAGCCGGGGATTGGTCACTGAAGCTTTCTTT.

CDR3 amino acids: CASSFGPTNEKLFF. For the CDR3, the DNA is TGCGCCAGCAGCTTCGGACCAACTAATGAAAAACTGTTTTTT. The V and J genes are TRBV5-1 and TRBJ1-4; D gene ambiguous. This CDR3 is built from 14 residues. Germline loops: CDR1 SGHRS, CDR2 YFSETQ. Trimming removed 2 bases from V and 0 bases from J, with 5 bases in between.

The genes are TRBV7-2 and TRBJ2-3, with 7 positions matching TRBD2. With 8 bases clipped from V and 1 base from J, the junction kept 6 bases outside the gene matches. The CDR3 sequence is 14 residues long. Germline values: CDR1 SGHTA, CDR2 FQGNSA. The CDR3 DNA reads as TGTGCCAGCTCGGGGAGGGTAGGCACAGATACGCAGTATTTT. This translates into CASSGRVGTDTQYF.

V gene TRBV10-3 combines with J gene TRBJ2-3; D is possibly TRBD2 (6 bases). This CDR3 spans 12 amino acids. Germline lookup yields CDR1 ENHRY and CDR2 SYGVKD. The ends were cut back, 3 bases at V and 6 bases at J, with 7 bases in the middle. The CDR3 DNA follows: TGTGCCATCAGTGACACTAGCGATACGCAGTATTTT. Residues: CAISDTSDTQYF.

V and J are TRBV6-1 and TRBJ1-4; 7 positions agree with TRBD1. Germline lookup yields CDR1 MNHNS and CDR2 SASEGT. The CDR3 is 15 residues long. With V trimmed by 8 bases and J by 8 bases, 14 bases remained unmatched. DNA of the CDR3: TGTGCCAGCTACTCAGGCGGCACAGGGGAAGAAAAACTGTTTTTT. It specifies CASYSGGTGEEKLFF.

The rearrangement links TRBV6-1 to TRBJ1-1, with a possible D match to TRBD1 (6 bases). Germline V gene data show CDR1 as MNHNS and CDR2 as SASEGT. Trimming removed 9 bases at V and 4 bases at J, with 18 bases between. The CDR3 has 14 residues. The CDR3 DNA follows: TGTGCCAGTGAGGGGGGCGCGGTGAGCACTGAAGCTTTCTTT. Translated: CASEGGAVSTEAFF.

This chain uses TRBV4-3 with TRBJ2-7, with 7 bases lining up with TRBD2. Germline assignment: CDR1 LGHNA and CDR2 YSLEER. This CDR3 comprises 14 residues. V shed 0 bases, J shed 4 bases, and the junction held 3 bases outside the gene matches. Here the CDR3 reads CASSQEAGVYEQYF. The CDR3 DNA sequence: TGCGCCAGCAGCCAAGAGGCGGGGGTTTACGAGCAGTACTTC.